This is a list of T cell receptor beta chains from one sample in a study of blood T cell repertoires in COVID-19. The table came from immunoSEQ multiplex PCR; TCRdb's copy has only in-frame clones and leaves some out. The data hold some 200,000 clones, with 70% to 90% observed a single time. The sequenced material came from peripheral blood. These TCRs come from a woman of 80 years or more with acute or convalescent COVID-19. Both conserved end residues are part of each CDR3. D genes are given only for firm matches. Clone size is given for some rows only: seen once, a few or many times, or a class if the clone is expanded.

d_gene,abundance,v_gene,j_gene,CDR3aa,CDR3nt
.,.,TRBV7-8,TRBJ1-1,CASSLDSGRASTEAFF,TGTGCCAGCAGCTTGGACTCAGGGAGGGCGAGCACTGAAGCTTTCTTT
.,.,TRBV11-2,TRBJ1-1,CASRRTGVNTEAFF,TGTGCCAGCAGACGAACCGGGGTCAACACTGAAGCTTTCTTT
.,.,TRBV2,TRBJ1-6,CASSLQVNNSPLHF,TGTGCCAGCAGTCTTCAGGTTAATAATTCACCCCTCCACTTT
.,.,TRBV19,TRBJ1-1,CASSTTGDTEAFF,TGTGCCAGTAGCACTACGGGGGACACTGAAGCTTTCTTT
.,once,TRBV12-3/TRBV12-4,TRBJ1-1,CASRSTVSIGAFF,TGTGCCAGCAGAAGCACAGTCTCCATCGGAGCTTTCTTT
.,.,TRBV3-1/TRBV3-2,TRBJ1-6,CASSQLSTAYNSPLHF,TGTGCCAGCAGCCAGCTTTCAACAGCATATAATTCACCCCTCCACTTT
.,.,TRBV5-5,TRBJ1-5,CASSFPRESSNQPQHF,TGTGCCAGCAGCTTTCCGAGGGAATCGAGCAATCAGCCCCAGCATTTT
TRBD2,.,TRBV6-2/TRBV6-3,TRBJ2-7,CASSYHARASGEQYF,TGTGCCAGCAGTTACCACGCTAGAGCTAGCGGCGAGCAGTACTTC
.,.,TRBV7-2,TRBJ2-3,CASSLVRGNTDTQYF,TGTGCCAGCAGCTTAGTCCGCGGAAACACAGATACGCAGTATTTT
TRBD1,.,TRBV11-2,TRBJ2-1,CASSSGQESYNEQFF,TGTGCCAGCAGCTCCGGACAGGAAAGCTACAATGAGCAGTTCTTC
.,.,TRBV30,TRBJ1-6,CAWSVSVNSPLHF,TGTGCCTGGAGTGTTTCCGTTAATTCACCCCTCCACTTT
TRBD1,.,TRBV4-2,TRBJ1-5,CASSQVGQGDQPQHF,TGTGCCAGCAGCCAAGTTGGACAGGGCGATCAGCCCCAGCATTTT
.,.,TRBV3-1/TRBV3-2,TRBJ1-1,CASSQGQGLLNTEAFF,TGTGCCAGCAGCCAAGGTCAGGGTTTGTTAAACACTGAAGCTTTCTTT
.,.,TRBV28,TRBJ1-3,CASSLSGNTIYF,TGTGCCAGCAGCCTTTCTGGAAACACCATATATTTT
TRBD2,.,TRBV18,TRBJ2-7,CASSPETSGGYEQYF,TGTGCCAGCTCACCAGAGACTAGCGGGGGCTACGAGCAGTACTTC
.,.,TRBV5-1,TRBJ2-5,CASSFTDQETQYF,TGCGCCAGCAGCTTTACGGACCAAGAGACCCAGTACTTC
.,.,TRBV9,TRBJ1-6,CASSVESRSSYNSPLHF,TGTGCCAGCAGCGTAGAGAGCCGAAGCTCCTATAATTCACCCCTCCACTTT
.,.,TRBV21-1,TRBJ2-7,CASIVPGGHAGEQYF,TGTGCCAGCATCGTTCCGGGCGGGCATGCTGGGGAGCAGTACTTC
.,.,TRBV6-2/TRBV6-3,TRBJ2-2,CASSPLGAVNTGELFF,TGTGCCAGCAGTCCGCTAGGGGCCGTGAACACCGGGGAGCTGTTTTTT
TRBD1,few,TRBV2,TRBJ2-7,CASSAEGTGGREQYF,TGTGCCAGCAGTGCTGAAGGGACAGGGGGGCGCGAGCAGTACTTC
.,.,TRBV5-4,TRBJ2-1,CASSPRAPSYNEQFF,TGTGCCAGCAGCCCCAGGGCTCCCTCCTACAATGAGCAGTTCTTC
TRBD1,.,TRBV19,TRBJ1-5,CARTGGNQPQHF,TGTGCCAGGACAGGGGGCAATCAGCCCCAGCATTTT
.,.,TRBV5-4,TRBJ1-1,CASIPWGGADTEAFF,TGTGCCAGCATCCCTTGGGGGGGCGCAGACACTGAAGCTTTCTTT
.,.,TRBV19,TRBJ1-4,CASSVQATNEKLFF,TGTGCCAGTAGTGTACAGGCAACTAATGAAAAACTGTTTTTT
.,once,TRBV12-3/TRBV12-4,TRBJ1-1,CASRNRDGTEAFF,TGTGCCAGCAGGAACAGGGATGGGACTGAAGCTTTCTTT
TRBD2,few,TRBV28,TRBJ2-7,CASSLQWDYDSYEQYF,TGTGCCAGCAGTCTCCAATGGGACTACGACTCCTACGAGCAGTACTTC
TRBD2,.,TRBV10-3,TRBJ2-5,CAISVGLAETQYF,TGTGCCATCAGTGTTGGACTAGCAGAGACCCAGTACTTC
TRBD1,.,TRBV10-3,TRBJ1-2,CAIRLQGDYGYTF,TGTGCCATCAGGCTACAGGGGGACTATGGCTACACCTTC
TRBD1,.,TRBV3-1/TRBV3-2,TRBJ1-2,CASSQGRQGYGYTF,TGTGCCAGCAGCCAAGGGCGACAGGGCTATGGCTACACCTTC
.,.,TRBV9,TRBJ2-3,CASSDEGNTDTQYF,TGTGCCAGCAGCGATGAGGGAAACACAGATACGCAGTATTTT
.,.,TRBV18,TRBJ2-2,CASSPTQANTGELFF,TGTGCCAGCTCACCAACTCAAGCGAACACCGGGGAGCTGTTTTTT
TRBD1,.,TRBV13,TRBJ1-3,CASSYDRGSGNTIYF,TGTGCCAGCAGCTACGACAGGGGCTCTGGAAACACCATATATTTT
TRBD2,.,TRBV7-3,TRBJ2-3,CASSRGLAGGTDTQYF,TGTGCCAGCAGCCGGGGACTAGCGGGAGGAACAGATACGCAGTATTTT
.,.,TRBV6-5,TRBJ1-2,CASRDTGSAERGYTF,TGTGCCAGCAGGGATACAGGGTCGGCCGAGAGGGGCTACACCTTC